This TCR beta chain is from a study of CD8+ T cells in alopecia areata. Broader study findings: Normal skin contains resident alphabeta T cells, and these are also sequenced in scalp samples.

Isolated RNA was reverse transcribed into cDNA used as the sequencing template. Profiling relied on immunoSEQ multiplex PCR, and the TCRdb table lists in-frame clones only, not all of them. Recorded here are over 250,000 clones, none singletons. Sorting used CD4, CD8alpha, NKG2D, NKG2ACE and other markers on pooled cutaneous lymph node cells. In its sample, this clone was seen a few times. What it binds is unknown. Any gene name here is a mouse gene name. The read is 4 residues too short to cover the CDR3 end, so that end is filled in from the germline J gene. The CDR3 has 15 residues. Germline loops: CDR1 NNHNN, CDR2 SYGAGS (reference sequence).

The sequenced sample consisted of CD4+ T cells sorted from a lymph node. This receptor was obtained from a C3H/HeJ mouse with alopecia areata. MHC haplotype of the strain: H2-k. The rearrangement uses TRBV13-2 and TRBJ1-2; 7 nucleotides match TRBD1. The CDR3 is CASGDRPGGRSDYTF. The sequenced part of the CDR3 DNA is TGTGCCAGCGGTGATCGGCCAGGGGGAAGGTCC.